This T cell receptor (beta chain) was captured by sequencing in a study of cytomegalovirus exposure and HLA in healthy donors. Study results and limitations: In a later analysis, DRB1 alleles had the most associated TCRs; HLA-C alleles the fewest.

In the PCR, 60 Vbeta and 13 Jbeta primers were used. Libraries were prepared by immunoSEQ multiplex PCR; TCRdb keeps only in-frame clonotypes and omits some of them. Found here are 100,000 or so clones, roughly three fifths of them singletons; the top ten hold under 5.5%. The V gene's germline CDR1 is SEHNR and CDR2 FQNEAQ (reference sequence). Trimming removed 5 bases from V and 5 bases from J, with 9 bases in between. CDR3 length: 12 amino acids. As regards this clone: Its specificity is not known.

This sequence joins TRBV7-9 and TRBJ2-5; D not resolved. The source material was PBMCs. The receptor comes from a human donor in good health. The CDR3 reads CASSAPRETQYF. In DNA form, the CDR3 reads TGTGCCAGCAGCGCCCCCCGGGAGACCCAGTACTTC. The full variable domain, rest sourced from reference TRBV7-9 and TRBJ2-5, is DTGVSQNPRHKITKRGQNVTFRCDPISEHNRLYWYRQTLGQGPEFLTYFQNEAQLEKSRLLSDRFSAERPKGSFSTLEIQRTEQGDSAMYLCASSAPRETQYFGPGTRLLVL.